The 15 T cell receptor beta chains in this list originate from one sample, sequenced in a study of OX40 agonist ivuxolimab in advanced cancers. The repertoire was sequenced with immunoSEQ multiplex PCR; TCRdb's copy has only in-frame clones and lacks some. This table holds tens of thousands of clones, roughly 80% found once. The sample was CD4+ or CD8+ T cells sorted from blood, taken in a trial of the OX40 agonist ivuxolimab. These TCRs come from an adult with an advanced solid tumor such as melanoma, head and neck, liver or kidney cancer.

The CDR3 here is CASSRFPGVRGPGANVLTF. CDR3 DNA sequence: TGCGCCAGCAGCCGGTTTCCCGGGGTTAGAGGGCCTGGGGCCAACGTCCTGACTTTC. V is TRBV5-1 and J is TRBJ2-6; TRBD2 might be the D (5 bases). CDR1 and CDR2 (germline): SGHRS, YFSETQ. The CDR3 has 19 amino acids. V gave up 4 bases and J gave up 2 bases, with 22 bases separating them.

Judged by abundance, this clone is medium-sized (0.01 to 0.1%). The chain has TRBV23-1 and TRBJ2-7; D remains ambiguous. TRBV23-1 is designated an ORF whose function remains uncertain. The CDR3 covers 10 residues. Trimming took off 6 bases at V and 6 bases at J, with 6 bases between the two ends. The CDR3, as DNA: TGCGCCAGCAGCAGGCTCGAGCAGTACTTC. This translates into CASSRLEQYF.

This clone was detected once. The J gene is TRBJ2-5, the V gene TRBV19; D uncertain. Trimming cost V 1 base and J 7 bases, with 13 bases left between them. The CDR3 length is 14 residues. Germline V gene sequence: CDR1 LNHDA, CDR2 SQIVND (reference sequence). CDR3 protein: CASSIGRAAMTQYF. The CDR3 DNA is TGTGCCAGTAGTATAGGACGGGCGGCTATGACCCAGTACTTC.

The rearrangement joins TRBV7-2 to TRBJ1-1, with D unclear. The germline gives CDR1 SGHTA, CDR2 FQGNSA. There are 14 residues in the CDR3. With 3 bases removed from V and 0 bases from J, the gap between germline ends came to 8 bases. CDR3 residues: CASSFGPMNTEAFF. The CDR3 DNA reads TGTGCCAGCAGCTTCGGACCGATGAACACTGAAGCTTTCTTT.

The chain combines TRBV7-2 with TRBJ1-2; no clear D. Germline CDR1 reads SGHTA; CDR2 reads FQGNSA. The V gene lost 7 bases and the J gene lost 2 bases, with 11 bases spanning the gap. The CDR3 is 13 residues long. The CDR3 loop reads CASTTLGNYGYTF. The CDR3 nucleotides are TGTGCCAGCACCACACTAGGGAACTATGGCTACACCTTC.

This chain links TRBV4-3 with TRBJ2-7, with 7 bases lining up with TRBD1. From germline, CDR1 is LGHNA and CDR2 YSLEER. The CDR3 loop spans 16 amino acids. V shed 0 bases, J shed 2 bases, and the junction held 7 bases outside the gene matches. CDR3 DNA sequence: TGCGCCAGCAGCCAAGATTTTGAGGGGGCGACCTACGAGCAGTACTTC. Translation gives CASSQDFEGATYEQYF.

V gene TRBV27 combines with J gene TRBJ1-5; D unresolved. The germline gives CDR1 MNHEY, CDR2 SMNVEV (reference sequence). The ends were cut back, 2 bases at V and 6 bases at J, with 8 bases in the middle. This CDR3 contains 13 residues. The CDR3 region is CASSLRVFQPQHF. The CDR3 DNA sequence: TGTGCCAGCAGTTTAAGGGTTTTTCAGCCCCAGCATTTT.

The chain carries TRBV9 and TRBJ1-1, with D possibly TRBD1 on 5 matching bases. The length of the CDR3 is 16 residues. Germline V gene sequence: CDR1 SGDLS, CDR2 YYNGEE. Trimming shortened V by 4 bases and J by 5 bases, and 21 bases separated the two germline ends. The CDR3 DNA follows: TGTGCCAGCAGCTCATTCCGGGACCTCCCCGGGACTGAAGCTTTCTTT. Translation: CASSSFRDLPGTEAFF.

CDR3 loop: CASSQVGRGPQETQYF. The CDR3 nucleotides are TGCGCCAGCAGCCAAGTGGGGCGGGGCCCACAAGAGACCCAGTACTTC. The chain is built from TRBV4-1 and TRBJ2-5; tentative D call: TRBD2 (6 bases). The CDR3 spans 16 residues. The germline gives CDR1 MGHRA, CDR2 YSYEKL. Trimming stripped 1 base from V and 2 bases from J, with 14 bases between.

This clone came up a few times. In DNA, the CDR3 is TGTGCCAGCAGTCCCGGGACAGGGTCCTACAATGAGCAGTTCTTC. This translates into CASSPGTGSYNEQFF. This chain links TRBV6-4 with TRBJ2-1, with TRBD1 identical over 9 bases. V shed 5 bases and J 1 base; nucleotides not matched to a gene: 3. CDR1 is MRHNA and CDR2 is SNTAGT in the germline V gene. The CDR3 has 15 residues.

This clone was seen only once. The V call is TRBV19, the J call TRBJ1-1, with D unresolved. V lost 7 bases, J lost 2 bases, and 11 bases lay in between. Germline CDR1 is LNHDA and CDR2 is SQIVND (reference sequence). The CDR3 sequence is 13 residues long. The CDR3 sequence: CASTQEGNTEAFF. The CDR3 coding sequence is TGTGCCAGTACTCAGGAGGGAAACACTGAAGCTTTCTTT.

V and J are TRBV27 and TRBJ1-2; 7 bases match TRBD1. Germline lookup yields CDR1 MNHEY and CDR2 SMNVEV (reference sequence). CDR3 length: 15 amino acids. V shed 7 bases, J shed 8 bases, and the junction held 16 bases outside the gene matches. Here the CDR3 reads CASTLAPTGSNGYTF. Written as DNA, the CDR3 is TGTGCCAGCACCTTGGCCCCGACAGGGTCCAACGGCTACACCTTC.

This clone is a singleton in its sample. The rearrangement links TRBV5-1 to TRBJ2-1, with 9 bases lining up with TRBD1. The CDR3 contains 16 residues. Per the germline V gene, CDR1 is SGHRS and CDR2 is YFSETQ. The V and J ends lost 2 bases and 7 bases, in that order; junction bases with no gene match: 10. The CDR3 region is CASSFIGGQGINEQFF. The CDR3 bases are TGCGCCAGCAGCTTCATTGGTGGACAGGGGATAAATGAGCAGTTCTTC. The variable domain in full, with the rest retrieved from reference TRBV5-1 and TRBJ2-1, is KAGVTQTPRYLIKTRGQQVTLSCSPISGHRSVSWYQQTPGQGLQFLFEYFSETQRNKGNFPGRFSGRQFSNSRSEMNVSTLELGDSALYLCASSFIGGQGINEQFFGPGTRLTVL.

This sequence joins TRBV6-4 and TRBJ1-5; D gene uncertain. The CDR3 consists of 13 residues. The ends were cut back, 2 bases at V and 5 bases at J, with 7 bases in the middle. Germline CDR1 is MRHNA and CDR2 is SNTAGT. The CDR3 nucleotides read TGTGCCAGCAGTGACGAGTCCGATCAGCCCCAGCATTTT. Encoded protein: CASSDESDQPQHF.

This clone was picked up a small number of times. CDR3 in DNA: TGCGCCAGCAGTGAGCCGGGGACCTACACAGATACGCAGTATTTT. It specifies CASSEPGTYTDTQYF. The chain combines TRBV10-2 with TRBJ2-3, with D perhaps matching TRBD1 or TRBD2 (5 bases each). This CDR3 region has 15 residues. V lost 2 bases and J 2 bases, leaving 11 bases between the germline ends. Per the germline V gene, CDR1 is WSHSY and CDR2 is SAAADI.